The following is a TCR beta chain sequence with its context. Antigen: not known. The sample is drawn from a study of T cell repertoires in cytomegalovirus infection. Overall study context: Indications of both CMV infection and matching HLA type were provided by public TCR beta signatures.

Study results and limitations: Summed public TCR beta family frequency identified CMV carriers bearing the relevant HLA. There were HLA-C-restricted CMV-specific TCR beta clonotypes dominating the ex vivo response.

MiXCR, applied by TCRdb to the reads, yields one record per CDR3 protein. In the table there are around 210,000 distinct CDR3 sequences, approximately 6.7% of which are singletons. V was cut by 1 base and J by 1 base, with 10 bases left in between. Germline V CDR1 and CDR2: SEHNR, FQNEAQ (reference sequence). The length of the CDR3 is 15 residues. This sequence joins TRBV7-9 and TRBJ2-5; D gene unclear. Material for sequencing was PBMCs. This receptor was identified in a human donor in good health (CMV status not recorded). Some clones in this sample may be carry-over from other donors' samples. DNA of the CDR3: TGTGCCAGCAGCTTAGGGAAACGGATCCAAGAGACCCAGTACTTC. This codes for CASSLGKRIQETQYF.